Below, 14 T cell receptor beta chains from the same sample are listed, as sequenced in a study of cytomegalovirus exposure and HLA in healthy donors. Both 60 Vbeta primers and 13 Jbeta primers went into the PCR. Measured with immunoSEQ multiplex PCR; TCRdb has only the in-frame clones, and not every one. Of about 200,000 clones listed, over 75% are singletons. Sequenced sample: PBMCs. All receptors come from a young man in good health and CMV-seronegative.

The chain is built from TRBV28 and TRBJ2-7; 11 bases line up with TRBD2. The CDR3 extends over 15 amino acids. V lost 2 bases and J lost 7; bases outside the gene matches: 7. CDR1 MDHEN and CDR2 SYDVKM come from the germline V gene. The CDR3 loop reads CASSLLSGGAGEQYF. In nucleotides, the CDR3 is TGTGCCAGCAGTTTACTTAGCGGGGGGGCGGGTGAGCAGTACTTC.

The CDR3 DNA reads TGCAGCGCCAAATACAGTGCAACTAATGAAAAACTGTTTTTT. Protein product: CSAKYSATNEKLFF. The chain couples TRBV29-1 to TRBJ1-4; D unresolved. The CDR3 is 14 amino acids. The V end was cut by 7 bases, the J end by 0 bases, with 12 bases between. The V gene's germline CDR1 is SQVTM and CDR2 ANQGSEA.

The rearrangement joins TRBV6-5 to TRBJ2-3; 12 nucleotides line up with TRBD2. Germline CDR1 is MNHEY and CDR2 is SVGAGI. J gave up 6 bases and V 6 bases, and 4 bases lay outside the gene matches. The CDR3 length is 14 residues. This CDR3 is CASSPGTSGDTQYF. As DNA, the CDR3 is TGTGCCAGCAGCCCTGGGACTAGCGGGGATACGCAGTATTTT.

There are a few counts of this clone. V and J are TRBV10-2 and TRBJ2-1; 10 bases are a match to TRBD2. Germline V CDR1 and CDR2: WSHSY, SAAADI. V lost 5 bases and J lost 5; bases outside the gene matches: 6. The CDR3 has 15 amino acids. CDR3 DNA: TGCGCCAGCAGTAAGCGGGGGGGCTGGGACAATGAGCAGTTCTTC. This gives the protein CASSKRGGWDNEQFF.

This clone was observed once. The chain carries TRBV6-1 and TRBJ2-3; TRBD2 matches 13 bases. Germline CDR1 is MNHNS and CDR2 is SASEGT. The CDR3 has 15 residues. Trimming cost V 11 bases and J 6 bases; bases outside gene matches: 11. In nucleotides, the CDR3 is TGTGCCGGACGCTCTACTAGCGGGGGGGCCGATACGCAGTATTTT. It translates to CAGRSTSGGADTQYF.

The gene calls are TRBV7-3 and TRBJ2-2; the D gene is possibly TRBD2 (6 bases). V shed 0 bases and J shed 4 bases, with 18 bases lying between them. CDR3 length equals 18 residues. CDR1 and CDR2 from the germline V gene are SGHTA and FQGTGA. CDR3 region: CASSLTSGALGGTGELFF. The CDR3 DNA sequence: TGTGCCAGCAGCTTAACTAGCGGAGCCCTCGGGGGCACCGGGGAGCTGTTTTTT.

The V call is TRBV10-3, the J call TRBJ2-2; 7 positions agree with TRBD2. Germline assignment: CDR1 ENHRY and CDR2 SYGVKD. The CDR3 loop spans 17 amino acids. V lost 0 bases, J lost 4 bases, and 8 bases stayed unmatched. The chain's CDR3 is CAISESIGGSGTGELFF. CDR3 DNA: TGTGCCATCAGTGAGTCGATCGGCGGGAGCGGCACCGGGGAGCTGTTTTTT.

The chain joins TRBV5-4 to TRBJ2-7, with 7 bases fitting TRBD2. The CDR3 runs 14 residues. Germline V gene data show CDR1 as SGHNT and CDR2 as YYREEE (reference sequence). Unmatched junction bases numbered 5, after V lost 1 base and J lost 4 bases. The CDR3 loop reads CASSLRGGRYEQYF. The CDR3 DNA reads TGTGCCAGCAGCTTGCGGGGAGGGAGGTACGAGCAGTACTTC.

This rearrangement joins TRBV25-1 to TRBJ2-5; maybe TRBD2 (7 bases). CDR3 size: 13 residues. Trimming removed 8 bases from V and 1 base from J, with 11 bases in between. Germline CDR1 and CDR2: MGHDK and SYGVNS. The CDR3 here is CASRGATQETQYF. The CDR3 nucleotides read TGTGCCAGCCGGGGGGCCACCCAAGAGACCCAGTACTTC.

The chain links TRBV10-3 to TRBJ1-1; 7 positions match TRBD1. CDR1 is ENHRY, CDR2 SYGVKD, per germline. The CDR3 has 14 residues. The trim removed 6 bases at V and 1 base at J, leaving 5 bases unmatched. The CDR3 DNA sequence: TGTGCCATCAGGGCCGGGACAGAGAACACTGAAGCTTTCTTT. It encodes CAIRAGTENTEAFF.

This chain links TRBV27 with TRBJ1-2; D unclear. V was trimmed by 5 bases and J by 4 bases, leaving 11 bases between them. Germline-derived CDR1 and CDR2 are MNHEY and SMNVEV (reference sequence). The CDR3 extends over 13 amino acids. DNA of the CDR3: TGTGCCAGCAGTCCCGTCGGACTCTATGGCTACACCTTC. Translated: CASSPVGLYGYTF.

This chain joins TRBV4-3 and TRBJ2-2; 7 bases line up with TRBD1. The trim removed 3 bases at V and 3 bases at J, leaving 7 bases unmatched. Germline-derived CDR1 and CDR2 are LGHNA and YSLEER. CDR3 size: 16 residues. In DNA form, the CDR3 reads TGCGCCAGCAGCCATCGACAGGGACCTCACACCGGGGAGCTGTTTTTT. Its protein product is CASSHRQGPHTGELFF.

The chain combines TRBV30 with TRBJ2-5, with no clear D. CDR1 and CDR2 from the germline V gene are GTSNPN and SVGIG (reference sequence). This CDR3 has 13 residues. V was pared by 2 bases and J by 5 bases, with 12 bases between. The CDR3 DNA reads as TGTGCCTGGAGTTTGTGGAGACGGGAGACCCAGTACTTC. Translated: CAWSLWRRETQYF. Based on the CDR3 plus reference TRBV30 and TRBJ2-5, the full variable domain is SQTIHQWPATLVQPVGSPLSLECTVEGTSNPNLYWYRQAAGRGLQLLFYSVGIGQISSEVPQNLSASRPQDRQFILSSKKLLLSDSGFYLCAWSLWRRETQYFGPGTRLLVL.

CDR3 loop: CAWNSIRRLAGTGELFF. The DNA for the CDR3 is TGTGCCTGGAATTCCATCAGGAGACTAGCGGGAACCGGGGAGCTGTTTTTT. V and J are TRBV30 and TRBJ2-2; 11 positions match TRBD2. The CDR3 has 17 amino acids. Losses at the gene ends were 4 bases for V and 5 bases for J; bases not matched to a gene: 12. The V gene's germline CDR1 is GTSNPN and CDR2 SVGIG (reference sequence).